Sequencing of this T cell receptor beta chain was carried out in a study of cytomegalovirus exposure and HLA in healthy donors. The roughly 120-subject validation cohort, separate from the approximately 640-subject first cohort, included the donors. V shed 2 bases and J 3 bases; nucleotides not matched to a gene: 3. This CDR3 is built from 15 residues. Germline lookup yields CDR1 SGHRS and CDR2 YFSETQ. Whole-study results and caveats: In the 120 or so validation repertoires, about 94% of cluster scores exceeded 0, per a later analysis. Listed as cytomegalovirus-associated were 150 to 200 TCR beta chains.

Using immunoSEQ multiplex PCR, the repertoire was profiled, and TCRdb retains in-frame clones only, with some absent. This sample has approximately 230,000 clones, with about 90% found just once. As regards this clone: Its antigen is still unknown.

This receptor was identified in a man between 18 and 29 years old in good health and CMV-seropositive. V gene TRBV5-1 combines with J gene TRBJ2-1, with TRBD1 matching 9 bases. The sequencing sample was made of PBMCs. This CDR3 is CASSLQGASYNEQFF. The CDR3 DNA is TGCGCCAGCAGCTTACAGGGGGCTAGCTACAATGAGCAGTTCTTC. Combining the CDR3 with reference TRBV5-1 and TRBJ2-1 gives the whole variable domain KAGVTQTPRYLIKTRGQQVTLSCSPISGHRSVSWYQQTPGQGLQFLFEYFSETQRNKGNFPGRFSGRQFSNSRSEMNVSTLELGDSALYLCASSLQGASYNEQFFGPGTRLTVL.